The entry below gives a single TCR beta chain sequence along with its context. Its target is unknown. This record belongs to a study of T cells after yellow fever vaccination. Overall study findings and caveats: Re-detected after boosting: most primary clones, around 96% of CD4 and about 89% of CD8. Peaking faster, on day 5 versus 15, the secondary response was nonetheless weaker.

TCRdb redid the calling of the 5' RACE reads with MiXCR, one entry per CDR3 protein. The data show approximately 160,000 distinct CDR3 sequences, approximately 9.9% seen once. This sequence was found in a man aged 18-30 years who received the YFV17D yellow fever vaccine. The sample in question was CD8+ T cells sorted from PBMCs, obtained 45 days after the yellow fever booster vaccination.

The CDR3 reads CASSLLAGLDTQYF. The CDR3 nucleotides read TGTGCCAGCAGTTTACTAGCGGGGCTTGATACGCAGTATTTT. The chain couples TRBV6-2 or TRBV6-3 to TRBJ2-3; TRBD2 aligns across 10 bases. The junction had 4 bases not matched to a gene; V was cut back by 4 bases and J by 6 bases. The CDR3 extends over 14 amino acids. The germline V gene has CDR1 MNHEY and CDR2 SVGEGT.